This passage covers 6 T cell receptor beta chains from one sample sequenced in a study of blood T cell repertoires in COVID-19. The data were produced by immunoSEQ multiplex PCR, yet TCRdb's version contains in-frame clones alone and is incomplete. The sample lists roughly 250,000 clones; roughly 80% were seen once. Sequencing was done on a sample of peripheral blood. Every receptor here comes from a woman older than 75 with active or convalescent COVID-19.

The chain has TRBV27 and TRBJ2-6; 9 bases map to TRBD1. The CDR3 spans 15 residues. Germline V lookup: CDR1 MNHEY, CDR2 SMNVEV (reference sequence). V shed 6 bases and J 2 bases; nucleotides not matched to a gene: 2. The DNA for the CDR3 is TGTGCCAGCAGAAGGACAGGGGCTGGGGCCAACGTCCTGACTTTC. It translates to CASRRTGAGANVLTF.

This clone has only one observation. This chain links TRBV9 with TRBJ2-6; 8 bases are shared with TRBD1. The CDR3 totals 16 residues. Trimming at V came to 4 bases and at J to 4 bases, leaving 7 bases not matched to a gene. Germline V gene data show CDR1 as SGDLS and CDR2 as YYNGEE. For the CDR3, the DNA is TGTGCCAGCAGCACAAGGACAGGGACCGGGGCCAACGTCCTGACTTTC. Its translation is CASSTRTGTGANVLTF.

CDR3 loop: CASYQQGGNGNQPQHF. In DNA form, the CDR3 reads TGTGCCAGCTACCAACAGGGAGGGAACGGCAATCAGCCCCAGCATTTT. This chain uses TRBV14 with TRBJ1-5; D may be TRBD1 (6 bases). Germline CDR1 is SGHDN and CDR2 is FVKESK. The ends were cut back, 8 bases at V and 2 bases at J, with 19 bases in the middle. The CDR3 runs to 16 residues.

The rearrangement uses TRBV5-8 and TRBJ2-1; 12 bases are a match to TRBD2. Germline CDR1 is SGHTS and CDR2 is YDEGEE. The CDR3 is made up of 17 amino acids. The trim removed 1 base at V and 7 bases at J, leaving 9 bases unmatched. The CDR3 nucleotides are TGTGCCAGCAGCTTGTCTTTTGCTAGCGGGAGGGAGAATGAGCAGTTCTTC. Translation: CASSLSFASGRENEQFF.

This clone was seen just once. The rearrangement joins TRBV3-1 (or the pseudogene TRBV3-2) to TRBJ2-7; 7 nucleotides match TRBD1. This CDR3 has 14 amino acids. V was clipped by 4 bases and J by 5 bases; unmatched bases: 8. CDR1 is LGHDT, CDR2 YNNKEL, per germline (reference sequence). CDR3 in amino acids: CASSPWTGNHEQYF. For the CDR3, the DNA is TGTGCCAGCAGCCCCTGGACAGGCAACCACGAGCAGTACTTC.

This sequence joins TRBV5-1 and TRBJ1-1, with TRBD1 matching over 11 bases. V was pared by 0 bases and J by 0 bases, with 4 bases of the junction left unmatched. The germline V gene has CDR1 SGHRS and CDR2 YFSETQ. The CDR3 has 17 amino acids. As DNA, the CDR3 is TGCGCCAGCAGCTTGGCCCGGACAGGGGGCTTGAACACTGAAGCTTTCTTT. Protein: CASSLARTGGLNTEAFF.